Each of the 24 T cell receptor beta chains below was sequenced from the same sample in a study of blood T cell repertoires in COVID-19. Assay: immunoSEQ multiplex PCR; the TCRdb copy retains only in-frame clones and omits some. The data hold about 370,000 clones, with over 75% observed a single time. The sequencing input was peripheral blood. These receptors all come from a woman under 40 with COVID-19, enrolled during active disease.

This chain uses TRBV4-1 with TRBJ1-3; no clear D gene. V lost 4 bases to trimming and J lost 0 bases, with 4 bases between them. This CDR3 has 13 amino acids. Looked up from germline, CDR1 is MGHRA and CDR2 is YSYEKL. The CDR3 coding sequence is TGCGCCAGCAGCCTTAGCTCTGGAAACACCATATATTTT. It encodes CASSLSSGNTIYF.

The chain joins TRBV19 to TRBJ1-1; 9 nucleotides match TRBD1. This CDR3 has 17 residues. V gave up 2 bases and J gave up 0 bases; unmatched junction bases: 7. Germline V lookup: CDR1 LNHDA, CDR2 SQIVND (reference sequence). This CDR3 reads CASSISTGTGLNTEAFF. The DNA of the CDR3 is TGTGCCAGTAGTATATCCACTGGGACAGGGTTGAACACTGAAGCTTTCTTT. Full variable domain (remainder filled in from reference TRBV19 and TRBJ1-1): DGGITQSPKYLFRKEGQNVTLSCEQNLNHDAMYWYRQDPGQGLRLIYYSQIVNDFQKGDIAEGYSVSREKKESFPLTVTSAQKNPTAFYLCASSISTGTGLNTEAFFGQGTRLTVV.

This clone was seen just once. The chain links TRBV15 to TRBJ2-1; D might be TRBD1 (7 bases). The germline V gene has CDR1 LNHNV and CDR2 YYDKDF (reference sequence). V was pared by 0 bases and J by 8 bases, with 8 bases between. The CDR3 sequence is 13 residues long. CDR3 in DNA: TGTGCCACCAGCAGAGACAGGGGGGATGAGCAGTTCTTC. Translated: CATSRDRGDEQFF.

This clone is a singleton in its sample. The rearrangement joins TRBV10-3 to TRBJ2-7; 7 bases align to TRBD1. The length of the CDR3 is 14 residues. The V gene end was trimmed by 2 bases and the J gene end by 7 bases; junction bases not matched to a gene: 8. CDR1 and CDR2 from the germline V gene are ENHRY and SYGVKD. This CDR3 is CAISERMTGIEQYF. In DNA form, the CDR3 reads TGTGCCATCAGTGAGCGTATGACAGGGATTGAGCAGTACTTC.

This sequence joins TRBV6-4 and TRBJ2-7, with a possible D match to TRBD1 (5 bases). The CDR3 extends over 14 amino acids. Germline CDR1 reads MRHNA; CDR2 reads SNTAGT. Trimming shortened V by 3 bases and J by 0 bases, and 9 bases separated the two germline ends. CDR3 bases: TGTGCCAGCAGTGAGACAGCCCACTCCTACGAGCAGTACTTC. Translated, it gives CASSETAHSYEQYF.

The J gene is TRBJ2-7, the V gene TRBV7-9, with 9 nucleotides matching TRBD2. J was trimmed by 4 bases and V by 5 bases; bases with no gene match: 9. Germline V gene sequence: CDR1 SEHNR, CDR2 FQNEAQ (reference sequence). The CDR3 extends over 15 amino acids. CDR3 coding DNA: TGTGCCAGCAGCGCGAGTAGCGGGAGACTTTACGAGCAGTACTTC. Its translation is CASSASSGRLYEQYF.

The chain couples TRBV18 to TRBJ2-3, with D uncertain. Germline values: CDR1 KGHSH, CDR2 LQKENI. The V end was cut by 1 base, the J end by 4 bases, with 6 bases between. This CDR3 contains 13 residues. This CDR3 reads CASSPRSADTQYF. CDR3 bases: TGTGCCAGCTCACCACGGAGCGCAGATACGCAGTATTTT.

The V call is TRBV19, the J call TRBJ2-7; 9 nucleotides line up with TRBD1. Germline trimming cut 5 bases from V and 5 bases from J; bases unmatched to any gene: 7. Per germline, CDR1 LNHDA and CDR2 SQIVND (reference sequence). This CDR3 is built from 14 residues. The CDR3 loop is CASSLGTGLNEQYF. The CDR3 bases are TGTGCCAGTAGTCTCGGGACAGGGTTGAACGAGCAGTACTTC.

The chain employs TRBV3-1 (or the pseudogene TRBV3-2) and TRBJ2-3; D is unresolved. From germline, CDR1 is LGHDT and CDR2 YNNKEL (reference sequence). With 4 bases removed from V and 4 bases from J, the gap between germline ends came to 9 bases. The CDR3 contains 13 residues. Here the CDR3 reads CASSRLRADTQYF. The CDR3 DNA is TGTGCCAGCAGCCGCCTGCGCGCAGATACGCAGTATTTT.

The chain recombines TRBV4-2 with TRBJ2-7; TRBD1 aligns across 9 bases. The V gene's germline CDR1 is LGHNA and CDR2 YNFKEQ. The CDR3 spans 16 residues. V was pared by 4 bases and J by 1 base, with 8 bases of the junction left unmatched. CDR3 residues: CASSRVTGGNSYEQYF. CDR3 in DNA: TGTGCCAGCAGCCGGGTGACAGGGGGTAATTCCTACGAGCAGTACTTC.

V gene TRBV13 combines with J gene TRBJ1-1, with TRBD1 matching over 9 bases. Germline trimming cut 5 bases from V and 9 bases from J; bases unmatched to any gene: 10. The germline V gene has CDR1 PRHDT and CDR2 FYEKMQ (reference sequence). The CDR3 contains 14 residues. Written as DNA, the CDR3 is TGTGCCAGCAGCCTCGCCCGGGACAGGGTGAAAGCTTTCTTT. Its translation is CASSLARDRVKAFF. Full variable domain (outside the CDR3, taken from reference TRBV13 and TRBJ1-1): AAGVIQSPRHLIKEKRETATLKCYPIPRHDTVYWYQQGPGQDPQFLISFYEKMQSDKGSIPDRFSAQQFSDYHSELNMSSLELGDSALYFCASSLARDRVKAFFGQGTRLTVV.

V is TRBV3-1 (or the pseudogene TRBV3-2) and J is TRBJ1-1; 7 bases match TRBD1. J was trimmed by 6 bases and V by 3 bases; bases with no gene match: 7. This CDR3 spans 14 amino acids. Germline values: CDR1 LGHDT, CDR2 YNNKEL (reference sequence). In DNA, the CDR3 is TGTGCCAGCAGCCAGAGGGGGCAGGGCCCTGAAGCTTTCTTT. It codes for CASSQRGQGPEAFF.

The chain joins TRBV6-5 to TRBJ2-5; D is perhaps TRBD1 (5 bases). Germline loops: CDR1 MNHEY, CDR2 SVGAGI. Trimming shortened V by 0 bases and J by 8 bases, and 13 bases separated the two germline ends. This CDR3 contains 14 residues. The CDR3 loop reads CASSYSARALTQYF. CDR3 sequence (DNA): TGTGCCAGCAGTTACTCGGCCAGGGCCCTCACCCAGTACTTC.

The CDR3 is CASSSSGGGTGELFF. The CDR3, as DNA: TGTGCCAGCAGCTCCAGCGGAGGCGGAACCGGGGAGCTGTTTTTT. The V gene is TRBV11-3, the J gene TRBJ2-2; D may be TRBD2 (5 bases). The germline V gene encodes CDR1 SGHNT and CDR2 YENEEA. This CDR3 is 15 amino acids long. The germline V and J ends were trimmed by 4 bases and 5 bases, with 14 bases remaining between them.

J is TRBJ2-1 and V is TRBV6-5; a possible D gene is TRBD1 (5 bases). With 7 bases removed from V and 0 bases from J, the gap between germline ends came to 10 bases. The CDR3 length is 14 residues. Germline assignment: CDR1 MNHEY and CDR2 SVGAGI. The CDR3 here is CASIPQGSYNEQFF. The CDR3 DNA reads TGTGCCAGCATCCCCCAGGGCTCCTACAATGAGCAGTTCTTC.

The chain joins TRBV2 to TRBJ2-1, with 10 bases that match TRBD2. V lost 7 bases and J lost 2; bases outside the gene matches: 5. The CDR3 totals 15 residues. Germline CDR1 SNHLY, CDR2 FYNNEI. The CDR3 protein is CASMRTSGTYNEQFF. For the CDR3, the DNA is TGTGCCAGCATGAGGACTAGCGGTACCTACAATGAGCAGTTCTTC.

This chain connects TRBV2 to TRBJ2-2, with D hard to call. The V end lost 5 bases, the J end lost 1 base, and 11 bases lay between the germline ends. The CDR3 extends over 15 amino acids. The germline gives CDR1 SNHLY, CDR2 FYNNEI. In DNA, the CDR3 is TGTGCCAGCAGTAAAGACACAGTGAACACCGGGGAGCTGTTTTTT. Amino acid sequence: CASSKDTVNTGELFF.

The chain links TRBV15 to TRBJ1-5; a possible D gene is TRBD1 (6 bases). This CDR3 has 17 amino acids. Germline loops: CDR1 LNHNV, CDR2 YYDKDF (reference sequence). The ends were cut back, 3 bases at V and 4 bases at J, with 19 bases in the middle. CDR3 nucleotide sequence: TGTGCCACCAGCAGTCTCTTAAACAGGGTTGGAAATCAGCCCCAGCATTTT. Translated, it gives CATSSLLNRVGNQPQHF.

The chain recombines TRBV9 with TRBJ1-6; 7 bases align to TRBD1. The CDR3 is 13 amino acids. Germline CDR1 and CDR2: SGDLS and YYNGEE. V gave up 3 bases and J gave up 14 bases; unmatched junction bases: 8. CDR3 sequence reads: CASSEGQSGALHF. In nucleotides, the CDR3 is TGTGCCAGCAGCGAGGGACAGTCAGGGGCCCTCCACTTT.

V gene TRBV10-3 combines with J gene TRBJ2-3, with D maybe TRBD1 (6 bases). V lost 4 bases and J 7 bases, leaving 15 bases between the germline ends. Per germline, CDR1 ENHRY and CDR2 SYGVKD. The CDR3 is 14 residues long. The CDR3 here is CAISGQAGAHTQYF. DNA for the CDR3: TGTGCCATCAGTGGACAGGCCGGGGCCCATACGCAGTATTTT.

V and J are TRBV29-1 and TRBJ1-1; 8 bases match TRBD1. J lost 4 bases, V lost 4 bases, and 8 bases had no gene match. The CDR3 spans 14 residues. Germline V gives CDR1 SQVTM, CDR2 ANQGSEA. CDR3 sequence reads: CSVGTGSGATEAFF. In nucleotides, the CDR3 is TGCAGCGTTGGGACAGGGAGCGGGGCCACTGAAGCTTTCTTT.

This chain uses TRBV5-1 with TRBJ2-7, with a weak D call TRBD1 (6 bases). Germline V gives CDR1 SGHRS, CDR2 YFSETQ. The germline V and J ends were trimmed by 4 bases and 1 base, with 9 bases remaining between them. This CDR3 contains 13 residues. CDR3 protein: CASSGGGSYEQYF. CDR3 nucleotide sequence: TGCGCCAGCAGCGGGGGCGGATCCTACGAGCAGTACTTC.

This clone was detected only once. The chain couples TRBV30 to TRBJ2-3; D remains unclear. Germline CDR1 is GTSNPN and CDR2 is SVGIG (reference sequence). The V gene lost 0 bases and the J gene lost 11 bases, with 12 bases spanning the gap. The length of the CDR3 is 12 residues. The CDR3 nucleotides read TGTGCCTGGAGTGTACTATCGGCGGAGCAGTATTTT. Its translation: CAWSVLSAEQYF.

This CDR3 is CASSPQGPGNTIYF. The CDR3 region has the DNA TGTGCCAGCAGCCCTCAGGGGCCTGGAAACACCATATATTTT. The chain couples TRBV3-1 (or the pseudogene TRBV3-2) to TRBJ1-3, with D perhaps TRBD1 (6 bases). The CDR3 totals 14 residues. Germline CDR1 and CDR2: LGHDT and YNNKEL (reference sequence). Trimming took 4 bases from V and 2 from J, leaving 9 bases between them.